This T cell receptor beta chain was recovered during a study of cytomegalovirus exposure and HLA in healthy donors (dated by TCRdb to about 2017). About the full investigation: An earlier analysis of approximately 640 of the donors reported approximately 290 Gb of sequence data and roughly 100 million unique TCR beta sequences from about 200 million T cells. Roughly 320 gigabases of sequencing data and around 90 million unique TCR sequences made up an early release that covered under 750 HLA-typed donors. Of the roughly 400 genotyped donors, about 80% fell in the genetic ancestry cluster associated with self-reported Caucasian donors. The study was designed to test whether signatures of past pathogen exposure could be identified by cataloging public T cell receptors. The study used immunosequencing to profile the T cell repertoires of around 600 subjects and linked those repertoires to cytomegalovirus serostatus. A separate validation cohort of over a hundred different subjects was used in addition to the roughly 670-subject first cohort. The study combined high-throughput TCR immunosequencing, statistical association of individual TCRs with disease status, and machine learning to predict cytomegalovirus infection status. A later analysis re-analyzed previously published TCR beta repertoires from several hundred donors and added high-resolution HLA genotyping to study TCR occurrence patterns. Rather than drawing on any new phenotypic data, the later analysis identified candidate immune exposures from TCR beta sequences and the way those sequences occurred across donors. An earlier analysis of roughly 580 of the donors used high-throughput TCR beta sequencing to judge whether each TCR beta V gene segment behaved as functional or pseudogenic. Donor age, sex, ethnicity and CMV serostatus were collected together with the repertoire data. Genome-wide SNP genotypes for about three fifths of the roughly 670 donors were used in a later genetic analysis, which treated that subset as a discovery cohort. Every discovery cohort repertoire had been produced on one sequencing platform. HLA typing included class I and class II loci at four-digit resolution. Typing coverage differed by locus: A, B, C, DRB1 and DQB1 were typed in roughly 620-630 donors, DQA1 in about 500, DPA1 in around 610, and DPB1 in approximately 450. Roughly five DR-DQ haplotypes were handled as single units for association and clustering, since linkage in the cohort was strong. Across some 400 genotyped donors of the cohort, an average of about 240,000 unique TCR beta nucleotide sequences per donor were sequenced, and 15% to 20% of those sequences were non-productive. On the study overall, not on this receptor specifically: Correlated functional status among segregating V segments might be attributable to linkage disequilibrium, but an unknown experimental factor could not be ruled out. A later analysis reported that several top co-occurrence clusters appeared linked to parvovirus B19, influenza, CMV and Epstein-Barr virus. A later analysis found that HLA-associated TCR beta chains were more clonally expanded and had lower generation probabilities than equally common non-associated chains. A later analysis associated 15,000 to 20,000 TCR beta sequences with specific HLA alleles at a false discovery rate of 0.05. About 15 rarely observed V segments, including chromosome 9 orphons, were excluded from the earlier analysis of several hundred of the donors because counts were too low. The study gave a list of over 150 TCR beta chains associated with cytomegalovirus. Strong co-occurrence of HLA alleles, especially DR and DQ, made assigning TCR associations to individual alleles difficult. Only TCR beta chains were sequenced in this cohort, and the absence of alpha or paired-chain data limited detectable features. In a later analysis, TCR association rates were found to vary across HLA loci, with the most associated TCRs seen for DRB1 alleles and the fewest for HLA-C alleles. A cluster of highly shared sequence variants was judged likely to represent a technical artifact of the sequencing pipeline. CMV serostatus was the only immune exposure information available for the cohort. A further reported finding was that TCR beta sequences accurately predicted the HLA-A and HLA-B alleles for most subjects in the first cohort. A few of the identified cytomegalovirus-associated TCR beta chains were confirmed in vitro to be specific for cytomegalovirus antigens. Most TCR sequences were observed very rarely across donors, whereas some public TCRs were present in many individuals. Compared with the 666-donor mean, donors in an Asian-associated ancestry cluster had fewer N-insertions in productive TCRs, according to a later genetic analysis. Some IMGT-functional V segments, including TRBV6-2 and TRBV6-3, could not be distinguished by the 87-base-pair reads and were therefore excluded. The presence/absence analyses assumed that sequencing depth was roughly uniform across donors, and that assumption may not be true. In a later analysis, most CMV-associated TCR beta chains were found to appear HLA-restricted, with HLA associations seemingly driven largely by CMV exposure. The authors suggested that the approach could potentially be generalized to other disease states and immunological phenotypes. Because HLA typing was unavailable for some donors at each locus, only the typed subset was used in association tests. In both the original and validation cohorts, the classifier was reported to diagnose cytomegalovirus status with high specificity and sensitivity. A later genetic analysis associated a missense DCLRE1C variant with V-gene and J-gene trimming of TCR beta chains, and an independent cohort replicated the association. An earlier analysis of several hundred of the donors showed that most TCR beta V segments appeared in productive rearrangements either about 90% or about 30% of the time, which broadly matched IMGT annotations.

Receptor amplification or capture employed the immunoSEQ multiplex PCR assay. A mixture of 60 forward primers for TCR Vbeta segments and 13 reverse primers for TCR Jbeta segments was used in the multiplex PCR. The CDR3 region of rearranged TCR beta genes was amplified from genomic DNA by a multiplex PCR assay. On the Illumina HiSeq System, the amplified TCR beta libraries were sequenced as 87-base-pair reads. Turning to the authors' computational methods: Across the 640 or so repertoires, a later analysis counted approximately 83 million unique TCR beta chains, approximately 12 million of which were shared by at least two donors. Raw reads were error-corrected and collapsed into unique sequences with a nearest-neighbor algorithm that merged closely related sequences to remove PCR and sequencing errors. V, D and J gene segments were assigned by aligning CDR3 sequences to IMGT reference sequences. For a sequence to be retained, a match of at least six nucleotides to both a V gene segment and a J gene segment was required. A rearrangement was called productive if the CDR3 had no stop codons and remained in frame with V and J, and every other rearrangement was called non-productive. CDR3 was defined according to IMGT convention as the region running from the second conserved V-encoded cysteine to the conserved J-encoded phenylalanine. In an earlier analysis of roughly 580 of the donors, sequences lacking an unambiguous match to a single V gene segment were excluded. An earlier analysis of fewer than 650 of the donors classified V segments as functional when productive rearrangements were above 56.7% and as segregating when the standard deviation between donors was above 5%. A statistical classification framework was built to diagnose cytomegalovirus status from the catalog of TCR beta chain sequences. In a later analysis, V and J genes were assigned by comparing TCR nucleotide sequences against IMGT/GENE-DB human TR gene sequences. In a later analysis, CDR3 sequences and most-parsimonious VDJ recombination scenarios were assigned using the TCRdist pipeline. In a later analysis, each TCR beta chain was defined by its CDR3 amino acid sequence together with its V-gene family, and reads lacking a unique V-gene family were excluded. To address suspected cross-contamination and a sequencing artifact, a later analysis removed around 590 highly shared, low-generation-probability nucleotide sequences. For each public chain, a later analysis derived a clonal expansion index from normalized ranks of inferred template counts within each repertoire. In a later analysis, generation probabilities were computed with a VDJ recombination model fitted to out-of-frame rearrangements, and the resulting probabilities were checked against IGoR. Hypergeometric tests were used in a later analysis to score TCR-TCR, TCR-HLA and TCR-CMV co-occurrence, with a repertoire-size bias correction applied to the TCR pairs. False discovery rates were estimated in a later analysis by permuting HLA or CMV assignments 20 times. In a later analysis, co-occurring TCRs were grouped using DBSCAN, and TCRdist sequence similarity was added for clustering within HLA-allele-positive subsets. Repertoires with fewer than 30,000 or more than 120,000 public chains were left out of co-occurrence clustering, as were roughly five repertoires with anomalous nucleotide sharing. TCRdb took over this immuneACCESS table, retaining in-frame rearrangements with V and J assigned. Such tables are incomplete; in checked studies, under half of the missing clones stem from an unresolved V gene, and the remainder is unexplained. Clonal size and the V and J genes are those of that table, whereas D and trimming came from the DNA. The sample table contains approximately 240,000 clones; only one count was recorded for approximately 90% of them. More than 0.8% of the sample lies in the top ten.

CDR1 and CDR2, per the germline V gene, are SGHAT and FQNNGV. Including cysteine and phenylalanine, the CDR3 has 14 amino acids. Of all the DNA, just the CDR3 is kept, 42 bases in frame from base 1. In total, 630 or so healthy bone marrow donors made up the cohort. All cohort members were sampled while nominally healthy, although unrecorded immune exposures were likely present. The donor tested CMV seronegative, placing the donor among the 352 seronegative members of the cohort. Each donor provided a peripheral blood sample, and peripheral blood mononuclear cells were used for TCR beta sequencing. The Qiagen DNeasy Blood Extraction Kit was used to extract genomic DNA from the blood cell samples. With regard to this clone: Which antigen it targets is not known. No base qualities exist here, and no much larger clone lies one base off it.

The clonotype was recovered from a woman under 30 in good health and CMV-seronegative. This receptor chain uses TRBV11-2 and TRBJ2-5, with 11 bases aligning to TRBD1. The DNA end lines up better with TRBJ2-7; the J call may be wrong. Input material: PBMCs. At the DNA level, the sequence is TGTGCCAGCAGCTTGGGGACAGGGGGCTACGAGCAGTACTTC. Its protein is CASSLGTGGYEQYF.